Listed below are T cell receptor beta chains from one sample, sequenced in a study of blood T cell repertoires in COVID-19. TCRdb keeps only in-frame clones here, not all; method: immunoSEQ multiplex PCR. The top ten hold around 14% of the sample, which has about 64,000 clones, roughly 80% seen once. The sequenced sample consisted of peripheral blood. All receptors derive from a man in his sixties with COVID-19, enrolled during active disease. The conserved cysteine and the conserved F or W are not part of the CDR3 here. Size values are once, few and many counts, or a class for expanded clones, and some rows have none.

>TRBJ2-2|-|TRBV4-2
ASSKGDRNTGELF
>TRBJ2-3|-|TRBV4-1
ASSPGLGRDTQY
>TRBJ1-2|-|TRBV9
ASSVVGSLETGYGYT
>TRBJ2-1|-|TRBV14
ASSQTSGSYNEQF
>TRBJ1-3|once|TRBV25-1
ASSAVSGNTIY
>TRBJ1-1|-|TRBV5-4
ASSLPPGQGLTEAF
>TRBJ2-1|-|TRBV4-2
ASSRSLGTSGSYEQF
>TRBJ2-1|-|TRBV9
ASSVEREQF
>TRBJ1-6|few|TRBV30
AWSVRRNSPLH
>TRBJ1-6|-|TRBV30
AWSVETGRNSPLH
>TRBJ1-5|-|TRBV19
ASSILGGGWDQPQH
>TRBJ2-3|-|TRBV5-1
ASSLVGRSDTQY
>TRBJ2-7|-|TRBV6-1
ASSEAPGDTYEQY
>TRBJ2-7|-|TRBV6-2/TRBV6-3
ASSYSITSGAYEQY
>TRBJ1-2|-|TRBV11-2
ASSLDRRGWFGYT
>TRBJ2-3|-|TRBV7-2
ASIGIAGDTQY
>TRBJ2-3|-|TRBV11-2
ASSLARGSTDTQY
>TRBJ1-4|once|TRBV28
ASSTTANNEKLF
>TRBJ1-6|-|TRBV30
AWSALETGGSPLH
>TRBJ2-5|-|TRBV24-1
ATSDPRGIGETQY
>TRBJ2-1|-|TRBV9
ASSVSSGGPISYNEQF
>TRBJ1-1|-|TRBV6-5
ATVRGDMNTEAF
>TRBJ2-7|-|TRBV28
ASSLTGRAREQY
>TRBJ2-7|-|TRBV6-1
ASSEYKGDEQY
>TRBJ1-4|-|TRBV27
ATAKISIGLDEKLF
>TRBJ2-5|-|TRBV5-6
ASCRGVGETQY
>TRBJ2-5|-|TRBV19
ATSGVAGGETQY
>TRBJ2-3|-|TRBV5-4
ASPGGLGDTQY
>TRBJ1-3|-|TRBV4-1
ASSQEFGTGRGNTIY